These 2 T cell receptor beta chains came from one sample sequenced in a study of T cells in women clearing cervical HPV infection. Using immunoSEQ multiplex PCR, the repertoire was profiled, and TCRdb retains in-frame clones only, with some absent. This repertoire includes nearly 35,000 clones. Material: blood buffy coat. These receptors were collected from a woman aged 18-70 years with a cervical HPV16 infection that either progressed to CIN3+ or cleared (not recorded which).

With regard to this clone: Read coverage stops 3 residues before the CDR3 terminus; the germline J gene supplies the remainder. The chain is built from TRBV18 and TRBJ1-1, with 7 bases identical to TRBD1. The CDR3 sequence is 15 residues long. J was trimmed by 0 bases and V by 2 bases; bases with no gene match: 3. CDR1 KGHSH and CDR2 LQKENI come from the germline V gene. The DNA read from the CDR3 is TGTGCCAGCTCACCATCGGGACAGATGAACACTGAA. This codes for CASSPSGQMNTE. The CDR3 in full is CASSPSGQMNTEAFF.

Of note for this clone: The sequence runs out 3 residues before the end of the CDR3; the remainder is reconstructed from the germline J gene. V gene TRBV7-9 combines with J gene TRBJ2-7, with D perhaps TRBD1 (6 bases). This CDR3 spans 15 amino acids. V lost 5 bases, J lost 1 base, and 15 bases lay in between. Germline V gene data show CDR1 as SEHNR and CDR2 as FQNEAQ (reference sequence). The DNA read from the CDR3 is TGTGCCAGCAGCGAACAGGGTCTGGGTTCCTACGAG. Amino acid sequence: CASSEQGLGSYE. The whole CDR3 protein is CASSEQGLGSYEQYF.